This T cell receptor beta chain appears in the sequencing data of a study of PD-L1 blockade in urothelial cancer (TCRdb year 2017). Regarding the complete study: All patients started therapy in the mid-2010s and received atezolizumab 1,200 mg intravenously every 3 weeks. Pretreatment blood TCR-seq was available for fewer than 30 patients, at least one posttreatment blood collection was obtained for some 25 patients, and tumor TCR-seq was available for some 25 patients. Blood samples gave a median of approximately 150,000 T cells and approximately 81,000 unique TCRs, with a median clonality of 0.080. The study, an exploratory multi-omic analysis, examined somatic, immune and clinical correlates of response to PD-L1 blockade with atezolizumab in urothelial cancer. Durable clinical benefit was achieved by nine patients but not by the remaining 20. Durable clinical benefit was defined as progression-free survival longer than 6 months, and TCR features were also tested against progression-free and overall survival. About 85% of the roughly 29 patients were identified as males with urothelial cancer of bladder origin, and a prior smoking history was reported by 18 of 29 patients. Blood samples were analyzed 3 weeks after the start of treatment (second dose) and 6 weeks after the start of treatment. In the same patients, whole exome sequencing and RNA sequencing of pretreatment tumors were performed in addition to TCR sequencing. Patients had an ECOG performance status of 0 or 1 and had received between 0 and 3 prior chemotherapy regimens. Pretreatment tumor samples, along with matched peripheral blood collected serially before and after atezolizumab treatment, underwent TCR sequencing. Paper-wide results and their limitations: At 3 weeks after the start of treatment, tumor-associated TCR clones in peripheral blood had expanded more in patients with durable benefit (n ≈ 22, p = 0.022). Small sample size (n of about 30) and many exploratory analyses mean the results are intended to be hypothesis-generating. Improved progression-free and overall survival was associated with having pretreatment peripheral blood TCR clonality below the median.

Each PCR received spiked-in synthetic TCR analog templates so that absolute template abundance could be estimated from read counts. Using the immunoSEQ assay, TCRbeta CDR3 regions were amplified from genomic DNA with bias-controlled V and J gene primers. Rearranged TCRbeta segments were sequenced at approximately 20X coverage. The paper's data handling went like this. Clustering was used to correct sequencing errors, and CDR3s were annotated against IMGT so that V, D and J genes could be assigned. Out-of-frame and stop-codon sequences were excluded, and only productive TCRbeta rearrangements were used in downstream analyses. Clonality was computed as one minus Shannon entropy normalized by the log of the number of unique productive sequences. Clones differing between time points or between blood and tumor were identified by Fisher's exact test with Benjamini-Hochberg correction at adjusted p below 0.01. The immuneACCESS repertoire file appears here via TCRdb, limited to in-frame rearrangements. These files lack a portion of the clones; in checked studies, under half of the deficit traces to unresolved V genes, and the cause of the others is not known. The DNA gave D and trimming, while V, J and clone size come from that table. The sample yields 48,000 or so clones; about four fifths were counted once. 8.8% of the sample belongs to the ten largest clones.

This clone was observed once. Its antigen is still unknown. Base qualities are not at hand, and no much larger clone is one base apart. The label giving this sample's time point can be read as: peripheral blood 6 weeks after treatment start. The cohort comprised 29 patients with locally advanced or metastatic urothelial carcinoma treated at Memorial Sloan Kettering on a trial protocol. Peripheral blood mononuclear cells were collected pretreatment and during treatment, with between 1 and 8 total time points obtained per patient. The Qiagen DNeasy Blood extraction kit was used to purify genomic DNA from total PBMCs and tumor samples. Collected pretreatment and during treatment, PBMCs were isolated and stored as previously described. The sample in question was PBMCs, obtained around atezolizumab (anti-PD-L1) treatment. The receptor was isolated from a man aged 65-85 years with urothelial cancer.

The CDR3 region: CASSPLHDTGETQYF. Here is the DNA: TGTGCCAGCAGCCCCTTACACGATACAGGAGAGACCCAGTACTTC. This chain joins TRBV2 to TRBJ2-5, with TRBD1 as a weak D call on 5 bases. Trimming takes 6 bases from V and 4 bases from J, and the germline ends sit 18 bases apart. The germline V gene yields SNHLY for CDR1 and FYNNEI for CDR2. The CDR3 runs 15 residues from the cysteine to the phenylalanine. Here the CDR3 DNA is all that survives: 45 bases in frame from base 1.